This is a list of T cell receptor beta chains from one sample in a study of blood T cell repertoires in COVID-19. Sequencing was performed with immunoSEQ multiplex PCR; in TCRdb, only in-frame clones are kept and a portion is missing. The sample has under 200,000 clones; over 80% are singletons. Sequenced sample: peripheral blood. The receptors were sampled from a woman aged 55-70 years with acute or convalescent COVID-19. The conserved cysteine and the conserved F or W are not part of the CDR3 here.

J,V,CDR3
TRBJ2-1,TRBV6-1,ASSEQLWGTGKDEQF
TRBJ2-7,TRBV7-6,ASSLGGAGQGAYEQY
TRBJ2-7,TRBV5-1,ASKIGQGAGNGGYEQY
TRBJ1-2,TRBV7-2,ASSSGTGLSGYT
TRBJ2-1,TRBV7-6,ASSSETGRLNNEQF
TRBJ1-2,TRBV11-2,ASSLMGGQLYGYT
TRBJ1-4,TRBV4-3,ASSQGRQGFNEKLF
TRBJ2-2,TRBV4-1,ASSQVTSPGELF
TRBJ1-1,TRBV4-3,ASSPSKGAPNTEAF
TRBJ2-2,TRBV25-1,ASSESLQANTGELF
TRBJ2-4,TRBV18,ASSFGLDRSSLAKNIQY
TRBJ1-2,TRBV5-1,ASSLTGIDDGYT
TRBJ1-2,TRBV6-5,ASGGGGQGYGYT
TRBJ1-4,TRBV9,ASSAAGEKLF
TRBJ2-3,TRBV19,ASSIGGKHTDTQY
TRBJ1-6,TRBV19,ASSRGTVGNSPLH
TRBJ2-7,TRBV6-5,ASAPFGASYEQY
TRBJ2-5,TRBV5-1,ASTVTGQETQY
TRBJ2-3,TRBV9,ASSARTSGVADTQY
TRBJ2-4,TRBV15,ATGTGLAKNIQY
TRBJ2-3,TRBV19,ASTGGLLTDTQY
TRBJ2-1,TRBV7-8,ASSLVGRGLAGVLGNEQF
TRBJ2-7,TRBV6-6,ASSNWGQGGEQY
TRBJ1-1,TRBV11-2,ASSLGGRGNTEAF
TRBJ2-7,TRBV6-6,ASGTGSHEQY
TRBJ1-2,TRBV5-1,ASRTQGGSDYGYT
TRBJ1-6,TRBV19,ASSIREGNSPLH
TRBJ2-7,TRBV6-6,ASSPGLAGTLEQY
TRBJ2-7,TRBV30,ARTTGSSSGEQY
TRBJ2-2,TRBV5-1,ASSLGGDYDTGELF
TRBJ1-5,TRBV3-1/TRBV3-2,ASSQGTGNQPQH
TRBJ1-4,TRBV13,ASSGTGTREKLF
TRBJ2-7,TRBV5-1,ASSFRQGIYEQY
TRBJ2-5,TRBV24-1,ATSDLGGGDYQETQY
TRBJ2-2,TRBV9,ASSVEGHTPRGGELF
TRBJ2-3,TRBV9,ASSVGPGRAFTDTQY
TRBJ1-5,TRBV30,AWRGQGPDQPQH